This T cell receptor (beta chain) was retrieved from a study of cytomegalovirus exposure and HLA in healthy donors. With 3 bases removed from V and 6 bases from J, the gap between germline ends came to 15 bases. From germline, CDR1 is SGHAT and CDR2 FQNNGV. CDR3 size: 14 residues. Each donor was healthy, and each was a bone marrow donor. With 60 Vbeta and 13 Jbeta primers, the PCR was carried out. Method: immunoSEQ multiplex PCR; TCRdb's copy keeps in-frame clones and lacks some. This repertoire shows about 130,000 clones, more than 70% found once; its top ten account for approximately 2%. The V and J genes are TRBV11-2 and TRBJ2-7; TRBD2 is a possible D gene (6 bases). This TCR derives from a man aged 25 to 40 in good health and CMV-seronegative. Sequenced input: PBMCs. DNA for the CDR3: TGTGCCAGCAGCTTCCAGGAGGGCCAGGCCGAGCAGTACTTC. Encoded protein: CASSFQEGQAEQYF.